These T cell receptor beta chains were read from a single sample in a study of blood T cells in healthy people across ages. TCRdb itself ran the 5' RACE reads through MiXCR, one entry per CDR3 protein. The repertoire holds some 900,000 distinct CDR3 sequences, with around 49% as singletons. Sequenced sample: blood. Receptor source: a man under 40 in good health. Each CDR3 is given with its conserved first and last residue. Fields, in order: J gene, CDR3 length, clone size, D gene, V gene, CDR3 DNA, CDR3 protein. The D gene is left open where the match is weak. A row's size may be missing; if present it is once, few, many or a size class.

j_gene: TRBJ2-5; len: 15; abundance: .; d_gene: .; v_gene: TRBV28; CDR3nt: TGTGCCAGCAGTCCCTACCGAGAGGGGCAAGAGACCCAGTACTTC; CDR3aa: CASSPYREGQETQYF
j_gene: TRBJ2-1; len: 14; abundance: once; d_gene: .; v_gene: TRBV5-1; CDR3nt: TGCGCCAGCAGCCTGGGAGTAGCCCCCGATGAGCAGTTCTTC; CDR3aa: CASSLGVAPDEQFF
j_gene: TRBJ2-3; len: 14; abundance: .; d_gene: .; v_gene: TRBV20-1; CDR3nt: TGCAGTGCTCCCAAGGCAGGGAGCACAGATACGCAGTATTTT; CDR3aa: CSAPKAGSTDTQYF
j_gene: TRBJ2-7; len: 13; abundance: .; d_gene: .; v_gene: TRBV10-3; CDR3nt: TGTGCCATCAGTGAGTCCTTTACCTACGAGCAGTACTTC; CDR3aa: CAISESFTYEQYF
j_gene: TRBJ1-5; len: 16; abundance: .; d_gene: .; v_gene: TRBV5-1; CDR3nt: TGCGCCAGCAGCTTGGGCAGGAACTATAGCAATCAGCCCCAGCATTTT; CDR3aa: CASSLGRNYSNQPQHF
j_gene: TRBJ1-2; len: 16; abundance: .; d_gene: TRBD1; v_gene: TRBV3-1; CDR3nt: TGTGCCAGCAGCCTAAGAGGACAGGCCCTCAACTCTGGCTACACCTTC; CDR3aa: CASSLRGQALNSGYTF
j_gene: TRBJ1-6; len: 16; abundance: few; d_gene: .; v_gene: TRBV20-1; CDR3nt: TGCAGTGCTTTGGGTGGTGCCAGCTCCTATAATTCACCCCTCCACTTT; CDR3aa: CSALGGASSYNSPLHF
j_gene: TRBJ1-4; len: 13; abundance: .; d_gene: .; v_gene: TRBV7-2; CDR3nt: TGTGCCAGCAGCTTAGGTCGAGATGAAAAACTGTTTTTT; CDR3aa: CASSLGRDEKLFF
j_gene: TRBJ2-3; len: 14; abundance: .; d_gene: .; v_gene: TRBV5-1; CDR3nt: TGCGCCAGCAGCTTGGGAGAGGGACCATCTACGCAGTATTTT; CDR3aa: CASSLGEGPSTQYF
j_gene: TRBJ1-1; len: 15; abundance: few; d_gene: .; v_gene: TRBV12-3/TRBV12-4; CDR3nt: TGTGCCAGCAGCCCTCCGGGCGGATCGAACACTGAAGCTTTCTTT; CDR3aa: CASSPPGGSNTEAFF
j_gene: TRBJ2-1; len: 15; abundance: few; d_gene: .; v_gene: TRBV20-1; CDR3nt: TGCAGTGCTAGTTTTAGTGCGGGGGCAAACAATGAGCAGTTCTTC; CDR3aa: CSASFSAGANNEQFF
j_gene: TRBJ2-5; len: 14; abundance: .; d_gene: .; v_gene: TRBV11-2; CDR3nt: TGTGCCAGCAGCTCGACTGAAAGCCAAGAGACCCAGTACTTC; CDR3aa: CASSSTESQETQYF
j_gene: TRBJ1-4; len: 13; abundance: once; d_gene: TRBD1; v_gene: TRBV4-2; CDR3nt: TGTGCCACACAGGGGGGGGTGAATGAAAAACTGTTTTTT; CDR3aa: CATQGGVNEKLFF
j_gene: TRBJ1-2; len: 17; abundance: .; d_gene: .; v_gene: TRBV6-1; CDR3nt: .; CDR3aa: CAIGSGDRGRSFYGCTF
j_gene: TRBJ2-2; len: 13; abundance: .; d_gene: TRBD1; v_gene: TRBV20-1; CDR3nt: TGCAGTGCCGAACGACAGGGCTCCGGGGAGCTGTTTTTT; CDR3aa: CSAERQGSGELFF
j_gene: TRBJ1-6; len: 15; abundance: .; d_gene: .; v_gene: TRBV5-1; CDR3nt: TGCGCCAGCAGCTTGGAGGGGGGTACAGGGTCACCCCTCCACTTT; CDR3aa: CASSLEGGTGSPLHF
j_gene: TRBJ2-4; len: 16; abundance: .; d_gene: TRBD2; v_gene: TRBV11-3; CDR3nt: TGTGCCAGCAGCCTACGGGTAGCGGGGGGGCGTAACATTCAGTACTTC; CDR3aa: CASSLRVAGGRNIQYF
j_gene: TRBJ1-2; len: 15; abundance: .; d_gene: TRBD1; v_gene: TRBV5-1; CDR3nt: TGCGCCAGCAGCTTGGCCGCAGACAGGGGCTACGGCTACACCTTC; CDR3aa: CASSLAADRGYGYTF
j_gene: TRBJ2-7; len: 15; abundance: many; d_gene: .; v_gene: TRBV4-1; CDR3nt: TGCGCCAGCAGCCAAGATCGGGTAAACTCCTACGAGCAGTACTTC; CDR3aa: CASSQDRVNSYEQYF
j_gene: TRBJ1-2; len: 12; abundance: .; d_gene: TRBD1; v_gene: TRBV18; CDR3nt: TGTGCCAGCCATGACAGGGCCTCTGGCTACACCTTC; CDR3aa: CASHDRASGYTF
j_gene: TRBJ2-3; len: 15; abundance: .; d_gene: .; v_gene: TRBV7-6; CDR3nt: TGTGCCAGCAGCTTACGGGCCGGGGGCTCAGATACGCAGTATTTT; CDR3aa: CASSLRAGGSDTQYF
j_gene: TRBJ2-7; len: 15; abundance: .; d_gene: .; v_gene: TRBV30; CDR3nt: TGTGCCTGGAGTGTACCCGGGGATAGGTCCTACGAGCAGTACTTC; CDR3aa: CAWSVPGDRSYEQYF
j_gene: TRBJ2-6; len: 14; abundance: few; d_gene: .; v_gene: TRBV3-1; CDR3nt: TGTGCCAGCGCCAAGAACTCTGGGGCCAACGTCCTGACTTTC; CDR3aa: CASAKNSGANVLTF
j_gene: TRBJ2-5; len: 15; abundance: .; d_gene: TRBD1; v_gene: TRBV7-2; CDR3nt: TGTGCCAGCAGCCATCCGGACAGGGGCAAAGAGACCCAGTACTTC; CDR3aa: CASSHPDRGKETQYF
j_gene: TRBJ2-1; len: 15; abundance: few; d_gene: TRBD2; v_gene: TRBV6-4; CDR3nt: TGTGCCAGCAGTGCGGCGGGGGGCCTTTACAATGAGCAGTTCTTC; CDR3aa: CASSAAGGLYNEQFF
j_gene: TRBJ2-5; len: 13; abundance: .; d_gene: .; v_gene: TRBV6-5; CDR3nt: TGTGCCAGCAGTTATCTCAGGCAAGAGACCCAGTACTTC; CDR3aa: CASSYLRQETQYF
j_gene: TRBJ1-1; len: 14; abundance: few; d_gene: TRBD1; v_gene: TRBV7-3; CDR3nt: TGTGCCAGCAGTTCCACCGGGACAGGGGGGGAAGCTTTCTTT; CDR3aa: CASSSTGTGGEAFF
j_gene: TRBJ1-4; len: 15; abundance: few; d_gene: TRBD1; v_gene: TRBV25-1; CDR3nt: TGTGCCGGCAGTTTACTGGGACAGGGGAATGAAAAACTGTTTTTT; CDR3aa: CAGSLLGQGNEKLFF
j_gene: TRBJ2-7; len: 15; abundance: .; d_gene: TRBD2; v_gene: TRBV13; CDR3nt: TGTGCCAGCAGCTTACTTGGACTAGGCCTCTACGAGCAGTACTTC; CDR3aa: CASSLLGLGLYEQYF
j_gene: TRBJ2-3; len: 17; abundance: .; d_gene: TRBD2; v_gene: TRBV27; CDR3nt: TGTGCCAGCAGACCGGGACTAGCGGGCGGGCCTAGAGATACGCAGTATTTT; CDR3aa: CASRPGLAGGPRDTQYF
j_gene: TRBJ1-2; len: 16; abundance: few; d_gene: .; v_gene: TRBV5-1; CDR3nt: TGCGCCAGCAGCTTGGGAAACCCGGGGGGATATGATGGCTACACCTTC; CDR3aa: CASSLGNPGGYDGYTF
j_gene: TRBJ1-2; len: 14; abundance: .; d_gene: TRBD1; v_gene: TRBV2; CDR3nt: TGTGCCAGCAGGTCCGGGACAGGGGACTATGGCTACACCTTC; CDR3aa: CASRSGTGDYGYTF
j_gene: TRBJ2-7; len: 17; abundance: few; d_gene: .; v_gene: TRBV20-1; CDR3nt: TGCAGTGCTAGAAGGGACATTGTTACCCCAAGCTCCTACGAGCAGTACTTC; CDR3aa: CSARRDIVTPSSYEQYF
j_gene: TRBJ2-5; len: 13; abundance: few; d_gene: .; v_gene: TRBV27; CDR3nt: TGTGCCAGCAGTTTAAACTTCCAAGAGACCCAGTACTTC; CDR3aa: CASSLNFQETQYF
j_gene: TRBJ2-1; len: 19; abundance: once; d_gene: .; v_gene: TRBV7-3; CDR3nt: TGTGCCAGCAGCTTAACTAGCGCTTATGAGGACAGCCGCTACAATGAGCAGTTCTTC; CDR3aa: CASSLTSAYEDSRYNEQFF
j_gene: TRBJ2-5; len: 15; abundance: .; d_gene: TRBD2; v_gene: TRBV20-1; CDR3nt: TGCAGTGCTAGACCTCTAGCGGGGGGGCTCGATGAGCAGTACTTC; CDR3aa: CSARPLAGGLDEQYF
j_gene: TRBJ1-4; len: 16; abundance: .; d_gene: TRBD1; v_gene: TRBV3-1; CDR3nt: TGTGCCAGCACCGTATCTACCGGGACAGGGGCTGAAAAACTGTTTTTT; CDR3aa: CASTVSTGTGAEKLFF
j_gene: TRBJ1-5; len: 15; abundance: few; d_gene: .; v_gene: TRBV13; CDR3nt: TGTGCCAGCAGCTTGGGTAGAGGGGTGGCTCAGCCCCAGCATTTT; CDR3aa: CASSLGRGVAQPQHF
j_gene: TRBJ2-7; len: 12; abundance: .; d_gene: .; v_gene: TRBV10-3; CDR3nt: TGTGCCCTCGGACGGGGACAATACGAGCAGTACTTC; CDR3aa: CALGRGQYEQYF
j_gene: TRBJ1-2; len: 16; abundance: .; d_gene: TRBD1; v_gene: TRBV7-3; CDR3nt: TGTGCCAGCAGCCTGCAGTGGACAGGGGTAGTCTATGGCTACACCTTC; CDR3aa: CASSLQWTGVVYGYTF
j_gene: TRBJ2-7; len: 13; abundance: .; d_gene: .; v_gene: TRBV14; CDR3nt: TGTGCCAGCAGCCAAGGCCTAGCTCGCGAGCAGTACTTC; CDR3aa: CASSQGLAREQYF
j_gene: TRBJ2-4; len: 13; abundance: few; d_gene: .; v_gene: TRBV20-1; CDR3nt: TGCAGTGCAGAAGGTCGAGCCAAAAACATTCAGTACTTC; CDR3aa: CSAEGRAKNIQYF
j_gene: TRBJ1-2; len: 16; abundance: .; d_gene: .; v_gene: TRBV4-2; CDR3nt: TGTGCCAGCAGCCCCAGAGGAACCGGACGGGGGGATGGCTACACCTTC; CDR3aa: CASSPRGTGRGDGYTF
j_gene: TRBJ2-7; len: 14; abundance: .; d_gene: .; v_gene: TRBV2; CDR3nt: TGTGCCAGCAGGCTGGCTCCTGCGGGTTACGAGCAGTACTTC; CDR3aa: CASRLAPAGYEQYF
j_gene: TRBJ2-7; len: 15; abundance: .; d_gene: TRBD2; v_gene: TRBV3-1; CDR3nt: TGTGCCAGCAGCCCCACTAGCGGGGTCTACAATGAGCAGTACTTC; CDR3aa: CASSPTSGVYNEQYF
j_gene: TRBJ2-1; len: 13; abundance: .; d_gene: .; v_gene: TRBV29-1; CDR3nt: TGCAGCGTTGGACACGGCGGGTACAATGAGCAGTTCTTC; CDR3aa: CSVGHGGYNEQFF
j_gene: TRBJ1-4; len: 13; abundance: few; d_gene: .; v_gene: TRBV5-5; CDR3nt: TGTGCCAGCAGCTTGGCCATGAGCGGGGGACTGTTTTTT; CDR3aa: CASSLAMSGGLFF
j_gene: TRBJ2-3; len: 19; abundance: .; d_gene: TRBD1; v_gene: TRBV7-9; CDR3nt: TGTGCCAGCAGCTTTCCCGGGACAGGGAGGATGGTAGACCTTAATACGCAGTATTTT; CDR3aa: CASSFPGTGRMVDLNTQYF
j_gene: TRBJ1-6; len: 15; abundance: .; d_gene: .; v_gene: TRBV20-1; CDR3nt: TGCAGTGCTGAATCCCTCCGGGGAACTAATTCACCCCTCCACTTT; CDR3aa: CSAESLRGTNSPLHF
j_gene: TRBJ2-2; len: 17; abundance: few; d_gene: TRBD2; v_gene: TRBV12-3/TRBV12-4; CDR3nt: TGTGCCAGCAGTTTGGGTAGACTAGCGGGGGTATCCGGGGAGCTGTTTTTT; CDR3aa: CASSLGRLAGVSGELFF